Presented here are 28 T cell receptor beta chains from one specimen sequenced in a study of OX40 agonist ivuxolimab in advanced cancers. The protocol was immunoSEQ multiplex PCR, while the TCRdb copy is restricted to in-frame clones and leaves out a portion. The table has about 40,000 clones, around 84% seen once. The sample was CD4+ or CD8+ T cells sorted from blood, taken in a trial of the OX40 agonist ivuxolimab. Receptor source: an adult with an advanced solid tumor such as melanoma, head and neck, liver or kidney cancer.

The V call is TRBV29-1, the J call TRBJ2-7; D is uncertain. V was cut by 0 bases and J by 2 bases, with 14 bases left in between. The germline V gene has CDR1 SQVTM and CDR2 ANQGSEA. This CDR3 region has 15 residues. The CDR3 nucleotides are TGCAGCGTTGAAGATCTCGGGTCAGCTACCTACGAGCAGTACTTC. This gives the protein CSVEDLGSATYEQYF.

About this clone: An end of the junction does not agree with germline; a read error may underlie this. The V gene is TRBV6-5, the J gene TRBJ1-5; a weak D match, TRBD1 (6 bases). The CDR3 covers 15 residues. Germline loops: CDR1 MNHEY, CDR2 SVGAGI. CDR3 loop: CASSLGVGGNQSQHF. The CDR3 region has the DNA TGTGCCAGCAGTCTAGGGGTTGGGGGCAATCAGTCCCAGCATTTT.

This clone was counted a single time. In DNA form, the CDR3 reads TGTGCCAGCAGCTTAGGGGCAGGGCTCTCCTACGAGCAGTACTTC. Translating it yields CASSLGAGLSYEQYF. The chain employs TRBV7-2 and TRBJ2-7; D is possibly TRBD1 (5 bases). Germline V lookup: CDR1 SGHTA, CDR2 FQGNSA. Trimming left V 1 base short and J 0 bases short, with 10 bases between. The CDR3 has 15 residues.

The chain has TRBV7-9 and TRBJ2-2; no definite D call. Per the germline V gene, CDR1 is SEHNR and CDR2 is FQNEAQ (reference sequence). V lost 5 bases and J 0 bases, leaving 7 bases between the germline ends. This CDR3 spans 14 amino acids. In DNA, the CDR3 is TGTGCCAGCAGCCTCACCGCGAACACCGGGGAGCTGTTTTTT. Translating it yields CASSLTANTGELFF.

The chain links TRBV9 to TRBJ1-4; D possibly corresponds to TRBD1 (5 bases). V was pared by 0 bases and J by 4 bases, with 13 bases between. The CDR3 has 16 amino acids. Per germline, CDR1 SGDLS and CDR2 YYNGEE. In nucleotides, the CDR3 is TGTGCCAGCAGCGTAGCCGAGGGGACCTATAATGAAAAACTGTTTTTT. Protein product: CASSVAEGTYNEKLFF.

J is TRBJ2-7 and V is TRBV5-4; D tentatively fits TRBD1 or TRBD2 (5 bases each). Trimming pared 3 bases from V and 1 base from J, leaving 20 bases between. Looked up from germline, CDR1 is SGHNT and CDR2 is YYREEE (reference sequence). The CDR3 is made up of 17 amino acids. CDR3 amino acids: CASSWDPKERYSYEQYF. Here the CDR3 DNA reads TGTGCCAGCAGCTGGGACCCGAAGGAGCGGTATTCCTACGAGCAGTACTTC.

The V call is TRBV9, the J call TRBJ2-7; D possibly matches TRBD1 or TRBD2 (5 bases each). This CDR3 is built from 13 residues. Germline V gene lookup returns CDR1 SGDLS and CDR2 YYNGEE. Trimming stripped 3 bases from V and 6 bases from J, with 13 bases between. CDR3 loop: CASSAGSLGEQYF. The CDR3 region has the DNA TGTGCCAGCAGCGCAGGGAGCCTGGGCGAGCAGTACTTC.

The genes are TRBV7-7 and TRBJ2-7; the D is unclear. V was trimmed by 5 bases and J by 1 base, leaving 12 bases between them. The germline V gene has CDR1 SSHAT and CDR2 FNYEAQ (reference sequence). The CDR3 consists of 14 residues. DNA of the CDR3: TGTGCCAGCAGCCCACAAGCTACGTCCTACGAGCAGTACTTC. This gives the protein CASSPQATSYEQYF.

This chain joins TRBV13 and TRBJ1-1; 7 bases line up with TRBD1. V lost 5 bases and J lost 7; bases outside the gene matches: 10. This CDR3 is built from 14 residues. Germline V gene lookup returns CDR1 PRHDT and CDR2 FYEKMQ (reference sequence). CDR3 in DNA: TGTGCCAGCAGCCTCAACAGGGGTTGGGGTGAAGCTTTCTTT. Translated: CASSLNRGWGEAFF.

The rearrangement uses TRBV4-3 and TRBJ2-1; D remains ambiguous. Per germline, CDR1 LGHNA and CDR2 YSLEER. The V end was cut by 1 base, the J end by 1 base, with 8 bases between. The CDR3 is 15 residues long. CDR3 bases: TGCGCCAGCAGCCAAGGGATTCCATCCTACAATGAGCAGTTCTTC. Protein product: CASSQGIPSYNEQFF.

This clone was seen only once. This sequence joins TRBV28 and TRBJ2-7; D might be TRBD1 (5 bases). V shed 3 bases and J shed 4 bases, with 13 bases lying between them. The CDR3 loop spans 14 amino acids. The germline V gene has CDR1 MDHEN and CDR2 SYDVKM. The CDR3 reads CASSFRDRKYEQYF. The CDR3 region has the DNA TGTGCCAGCAGTTTTCGTGACAGAAAATACGAGCAGTACTTC.

The chain combines TRBV19 with TRBJ2-2; D is unresolved. The CDR3 sequence is 11 residues long. The V and J ends lost 8 bases and 3 bases respectively, with 4 bases between them. The germline V gene encodes CDR1 LNHDA and CDR2 SQIVND (reference sequence). The CDR3 sequence is CASGDTGELFF. The CDR3 DNA reads TGTGCCAGTGGGGACACCGGGGAGCTGTTTTTT.

The V gene is TRBV7-6, the J gene TRBJ2-5, with a weak D call TRBD2 (6 bases). Trimming took off 6 bases at V and 4 bases at J, with 21 bases between the two ends. Germline lookup yields CDR1 SGHVS and CDR2 FNYEAQ. The CDR3 contains 16 residues. The CDR3 sequence: CASSKAGTRPGETQYF. In nucleotides, the CDR3 is TGTGCCAGCAGTAAGGCCGGGACTCGGCCCGGAGAGACCCAGTACTTC.

This chain connects TRBV4-3 to TRBJ2-3; D assignment may be TRBD1 or TRBD2 (5 bases each). Germline V lookup: CDR1 LGHNA, CDR2 YSLEER. Trimming removed 4 bases from V and 3 bases from J, with 14 bases in between. The CDR3 loop spans 15 amino acids. CDR3 amino acids: CASSRTGTETDTQYF. DNA of the CDR3: TGCGCCAGCAGCCGTACCGGGACCGAGACAGATACGCAGTATTTT.

The CDR3 spells CASSYSREQYF. For the CDR3, the DNA is TGTGCCAGCAGTTACTCGCGCGAGCAGTACTTC. This chain links TRBV6-6 with TRBJ2-7; D remains unclear. V gave up 0 bases and J gave up 6 bases, with 3 bases separating them. Germline-derived CDR1 and CDR2 are MNHNY and SVGAGI (reference sequence). The length of the CDR3 is 11 residues.

The chain carries TRBV5-6 and TRBJ2-7; D is ambiguous. Deletions cut 1 base from V and 6 bases from J, with 11 bases between. Germline V CDR1 and CDR2: SGHDT, YYEEEE. There are 13 residues in the CDR3. DNA of the CDR3: TGTGCCAGCAGCTTGTCCAATGTTGGCGAGCAGTACTTC. Translation: CASSLSNVGEQYF.

The V and J genes are TRBV6-1 and TRBJ1-5; tentative D call: TRBD1 (5 bases). Per germline, CDR1 MNHNS and CDR2 SASEGT. Trimming pared 7 bases from V and 5 bases from J, leaving 18 bases between. The CDR3 extends over 15 amino acids. In DNA form, the CDR3 reads TGTGCCAGCAAGCTCGACCTCGCGGGGGATCAGCCCCAGCATTTT. Translating it yields CASKLDLAGDQPQHF.

The chain uses TRBV5-1 and TRBJ2-2; D remains ambiguous. CDR3 length: 14 residues. Germline V gene sequence: CDR1 SGHRS, CDR2 YFSETQ. V lost 4 bases, J lost 3 bases, and 10 bases lay in between. CDR3 coding DNA: TGCGCCAGCAGCCCCGGACGGGACACCGGGGAGCTGTTTTTT. Translated: CASSPGRDTGELFF. The whole variable domain, remainder taken from reference TRBV5-1 and TRBJ2-2, is KAGVTQTPRYLIKTRGQQVTLSCSPISGHRSVSWYQQTPGQGLQFLFEYFSETQRNKGNFPGRFSGRQFSNSRSEMNVSTLELGDSALYLCASSPGRDTGELFFGEGSRLTVL.

The chain employs TRBV5-6 and TRBJ1-2; 10 bases line up with TRBD1. The J segment lost 7 bases and the V segment lost 5 bases, leaving 8 bases of the junction unmatched. The CDR3 is 14 amino acids. Germline V gene data show CDR1 as SGHDT and CDR2 as YYEEEE. The CDR3 bases are TGTGCCAGCAGTCACGGACAGGGGGATTCTGGCTACACCTTC. This gives the protein CASSHGQGDSGYTF. Using reference TRBV5-6 and TRBJ1-2 for the parts outside the CDR3, the full variable domain is DAGVTQSPTHLIKTRGQQVTLRCSPKSGHDTVSWYQQALGQGPQFIFQYYEEEERQRGNFPDRFSGHQFPNYSSELNVNALLLGDSALYLCASSHGQGDSGYTFGSGTRLTVV.

The chain recombines TRBV7-3 with TRBJ2-3, with 10 positions matching TRBD2. The ends lost 1 base at V and 5 bases at J; junction bases unmatched: 12. Germline V gene lookup returns CDR1 SGHTA and CDR2 FQGTGA. The length of the CDR3 is 18 residues. This CDR3 is CASSLNPPSGRAGDTQYF. As DNA, the CDR3 is TGTGCCAGCAGCTTAAATCCCCCAAGCGGGAGGGCCGGAGATACGCAGTATTTT.

The CDR3 nucleotides are TGTGCCAGCAGCAGTATCCCAAATTACGAGCAGTACTTC. It encodes CASSSIPNYEQYF. The chain couples TRBV4-2 to TRBJ2-7, with D hard to call. V shed 5 bases and J shed 4 bases, with 12 bases lying between them. In germline, CDR1 is LGHNA, CDR2 YNFKEQ. The CDR3 contains 13 residues.

This chain connects TRBV27 to TRBJ2-5, with 7 bases aligning to TRBD2. J gave up 4 bases and V 6 bases, and 11 bases lay outside the gene matches. Germline values: CDR1 MNHEY, CDR2 SMNVEV (reference sequence). The CDR3 loop spans 15 amino acids. As DNA, the CDR3 is TGTGCCAGCAGACCCCTACGGGAGGAGGTAGAGACCCAGTACTTC. Translation gives CASRPLREEVETQYF.

The chain recombines TRBV6-5 with TRBJ2-7; D call uncertain. V was trimmed by 0 bases and J by 5 bases, leaving 11 bases between them. The CDR3 runs 14 residues. Per the germline V gene, CDR1 is MNHEY and CDR2 is SVGAGI. Here the CDR3 DNA reads TGTGCCAGCAGTTACTCGAACGGAGCAGACGAGCAGTACTTC. It encodes CASSYSNGADEQYF.

This clone was detected a few times. The chain recombines TRBV9 with TRBJ1-1; D is uncertain. The V end was cut by 5 bases, the J end by 1 base, with 12 bases between. Germline CDR1 SGDLS, CDR2 YYNGEE. There are 14 residues in the CDR3. The DNA of the CDR3 is TGTGCCAGCAGTGGGTCTGGCACGAACACTGAAGCTTTCTTT. The encoded protein is CASSGSGTNTEAFF.

A few counts support this clone. The genes are TRBV27 and TRBJ2-3; 10 bases fit TRBD2. This CDR3 comprises 15 residues. Per germline, CDR1 MNHEY and CDR2 SMNVEV (reference sequence). V was pared by 4 bases and J by 3 bases, with 4 bases of the junction left unmatched. CDR3 residues: CASSSSGGRTDTQYF. The CDR3 DNA is TGTGCCAGCAGTTCTAGCGGGGGAAGAACAGATACGCAGTATTTT.

The chain uses TRBV7-3 and TRBJ1-6; tentative D call: TRBD1 (5 bases). Germline V gene lookup returns CDR1 SGHTA and CDR2 FQGTGA. This CDR3 has 12 residues. V shed 0 bases and J shed 14 bases, with 8 bases lying between them. CDR3 DNA: TGTGCCAGCAGCTTAACAGGGGAGGCCCTCCACTTT. Its translation is CASSLTGEALHF.

The chain employs TRBV9 and TRBJ1-3, with 8 positions matching TRBD1. Germline V gives CDR1 SGDLS, CDR2 YYNGEE. The trim removed 7 bases at V and 3 bases at J, leaving 3 bases unmatched. The CDR3 is made up of 13 amino acids. CDR3 coding DNA: TGTGCCAGCGGCACAGGGGGTGGAAACACCATATATTTT. Translating it yields CASGTGGGNTIYF.

The chain employs TRBV6-4 and TRBJ2-1, with TRBD2 matching over 16 bases. The germline CDR1 and CDR2 sequences are MRHNA and SNTAGT. This CDR3 has 15 residues. Trimming cost V 6 bases and J 6 bases; bases outside gene matches: 2. Here the CDR3 reads CASSGTSGGANEQFF. In DNA, the CDR3 is TGTGCCAGCAGCGGGACTAGCGGGGGGGCCAATGAGCAGTTCTTC.